The T cell receptor beta chain described here comes from a study of glioma-infiltrating T cells after dendritic cell vaccination. Profiled with immunoSEQ multiplex PCR; TCRdb holds only in-frame clones, not every one. The sample has some 73,000 clones, almost 85% seen once; the top ten hold approximately 2.1%. With 6 bases clipped from V and 6 bases from J, the junction kept 9 bases outside the gene matches. The CDR3 covers 14 residues. Germline V gene lookup returns CDR1 SQVTM and CDR2 ANQGSEA. Before vaccination, two weeks after the third vaccination, and at progression, PBMC were collected. This clone was counted once. Its antigen is undetermined. Study-wide findings and caveats: The cohort had few patients with full blood and tumor sets.

The rearrangement joins TRBV29-1 to TRBJ1-4, with TRBD1 matching over 8 bases. The source of this sequence is a human donor with glioblastoma. The sample here was blood, taken before dendritic cell vaccination. The chain's CDR3 is CSVHTGGGDEKLFF. CDR3 nucleotides: TGCAGCGTCCACACAGGGGGAGGTGATGAAAAACTGTTTTTT. The variable domain in full, completed from reference TRBV29-1 and TRBJ1-4, reads SAVISQKPSRDICQRGTSLTIQCQVDSQVTMMFWYRQQPGQSLTLIATANQGSEATYESGFVIDKFPISRPNLTFSTLTVSNMSPEDSSIYLCSVHTGGGDEKLFFGSGTQLSVL.